This TCR beta chain is drawn from a study of blood T cell repertoires in COVID-19. The length of the CDR3 is 15 residues. The V segment lost 6 bases and the J segment 0 bases; nucleotides outside the gene matches: 4. CDR1 and CDR2 from the germline V gene are SGHTA and FQGNSA. In the original processing: How many nucleated cells were present was estimated from reference gene primer amplification. Sequencing used immunoSEQ multiplex PCR; TCRdb keeps in-frame clones, though not all of them. The DNA gave D and trimming, while V, J and clone size come from that table. Of roughly 260,000 clones detected, 85% to 95% appear once; the ten largest clones hold approximately 2%.

The genes are TRBV7-2 and TRBJ1-2, with TRBD1 matching over 10 bases. Sequencing input: PBMCs or T cells enriched from blood (not recorded which). This receptor was obtained from a woman in her late teens or twenties who had recovered from COVID-19. Written as DNA, the CDR3 is TGTGCCAGCAGTACCGGACAGGGGGCTAACTATGGCTACACCTTC. It encodes CASSTGQGANYGYTF.